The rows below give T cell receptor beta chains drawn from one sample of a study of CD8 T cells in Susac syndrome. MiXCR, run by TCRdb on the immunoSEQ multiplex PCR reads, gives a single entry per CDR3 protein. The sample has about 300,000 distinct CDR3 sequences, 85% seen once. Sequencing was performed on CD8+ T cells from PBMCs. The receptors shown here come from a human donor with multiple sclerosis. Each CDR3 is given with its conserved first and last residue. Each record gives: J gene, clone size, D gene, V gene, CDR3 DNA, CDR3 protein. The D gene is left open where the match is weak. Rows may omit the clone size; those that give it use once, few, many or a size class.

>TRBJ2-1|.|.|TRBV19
TGTGCCAGTAGTATCCCCCCAGGGATGGGATACAATGAGCAGTTCTTC
CASSIPPGMGYNEQFF
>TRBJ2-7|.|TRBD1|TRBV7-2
TGTGCCAGCAGCTTAGTTGGGACAGGGGGCTACGAGCAGTACTTC
CASSLVGTGGYEQYF
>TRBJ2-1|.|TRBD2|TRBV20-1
TGCAGTGCTAGAGATGGCCTAGCGGGTTCTTACAATGAGCAGTTCTTC
CSARDGLAGSYNEQFF
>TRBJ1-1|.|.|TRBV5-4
TGTGCCAGCAGCGGCCGGGGCCCCTCGGAAGCTTTCTTT
CASSGRGPSEAFF
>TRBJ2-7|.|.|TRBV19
TGTGCCAGTAGTATGACGATTACCTACGAGCAGTACTTC
CASSMTITYEQYF
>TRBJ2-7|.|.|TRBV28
TGTGCCAGCAGTTTATACGCGACAGGTTTTAGCTACGAGCAGTACTTC
CASSLYATGFSYEQYF
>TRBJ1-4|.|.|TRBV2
TGTGCCAGCACACGGCCCTGGGAGACTAATGAAAAACTGTTTTTT
CASTRPWETNEKLFF
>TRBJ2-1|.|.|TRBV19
TGTGCCAGTAGTACCACCCCGTATACTGAGCAGTTCTTC
CASSTTPYTEQFF
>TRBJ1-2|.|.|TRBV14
TGTGCCAGCAGCCAAGTGCCCGGGGCAGGTGCCTCGGTGAGTGGCGGCTACACCTTC
CASSQVPGAGASVSGGYTF
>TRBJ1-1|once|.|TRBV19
TGTGCCAGTAGTATTGCGGGCCACACTGAAGCTTTCTTT
CASSIAGHTEAFF
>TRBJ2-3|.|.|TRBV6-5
TGTGCCAGCAGCCCGGAAGGGGATACGCAGTATTTT
CASSPEGDTQYF
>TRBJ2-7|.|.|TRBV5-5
TGTGCCAGCAGCCGGGCCTTGAGGATAAACGAGCAGTACTTC
CASSRALRINEQYF
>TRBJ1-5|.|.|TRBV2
TGTGCCAGCAAAGAAGGACTAAACAATCAGCCCCAGCATTTT
CASKEGLNNQPQHF
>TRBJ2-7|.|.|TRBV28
TGTGCCAGCAGTCCCCTGACATTTACCTACGAGCAGTACTTC
CASSPLTFTYEQYF
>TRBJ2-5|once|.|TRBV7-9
TGTGCCAGCAGCTTTCTAGGGAATCAAGAGACCCAGTACTTC
CASSFLGNQETQYF
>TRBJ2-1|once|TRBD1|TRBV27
TGTGCCAGCAGTTCCCCGGCCAGGGGGTACTACAATGAGCAGTTCTTC
CASSSPARGYYNEQFF
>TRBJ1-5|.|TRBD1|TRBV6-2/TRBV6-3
TGTGCCAGCAGGGGACAGGGGGTAAACAGCAATCAGCCCCAGCATTTT
CASRGQGVNSNQPQHF
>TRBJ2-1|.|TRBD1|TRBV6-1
TGTGCCAGCAGTCTACAGGGGTTGAATTACAATGAGCAGTTCTTC
CASSLQGLNYNEQFF
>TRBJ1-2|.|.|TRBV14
TGTGCCAGCAGCCAAGGGGGAGAAGCCATCGTGGTGTGTGGCTACACCTTC
CASSQGGEAIVVCGYTF
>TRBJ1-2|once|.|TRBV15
TGTGCCACCAACGCGGACGGACCTTATGGCTACACCTTC
CATNADGPYGYTF
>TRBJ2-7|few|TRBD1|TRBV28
TGTGCCAGCAGTCCCCCGACAGGGCCCTACGAGCAGTACTTC
CASSPPTGPYEQYF
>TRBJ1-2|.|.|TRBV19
TGTGCCAGTAGGAATGAGGGCCGTGGCTACACCTTC
CASRNEGRGYTF
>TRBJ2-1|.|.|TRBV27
TGTGCCAGCTGCGAGGGGAATGAGCAGTTCTTC
CASCEGNEQFF
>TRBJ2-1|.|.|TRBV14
TGTGCCAGCAGCCAAGTGGAGGTGGAGCAGTTCTTC
CASSQVEVEQFF
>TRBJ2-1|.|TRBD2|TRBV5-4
TGTGCCAGCAGCTTGGACCTAGCGGGAGGCTACAATGAGCAGTTCTTC
CASSLDLAGGYNEQFF
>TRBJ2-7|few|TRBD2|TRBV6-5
TGTGCCAGCAGTTACTCGGTAGCGGGGGCGTACGAGCAGTACTTC
CASSYSVAGAYEQYF
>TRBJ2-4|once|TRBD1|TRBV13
TGTGCCAGCAGCTCACGGACAGGGATCCTAGCCAAAAACATTCAGTACTTC
CASSSRTGILAKNIQYF
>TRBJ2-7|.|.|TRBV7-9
TGTGCCAGCAGCGTCCAGTCCTACGAGCAGTACTTC
CASSVQSYEQYF
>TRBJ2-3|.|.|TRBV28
TGTGCCAGCAGTTTTCAGGGGACCGGCACAGATACGCAGTATTTT
CASSFQGTGTDTQYF
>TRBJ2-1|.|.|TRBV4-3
TGCGCCAGCAGCCAAGACCCAAGGGGGAGTTCCTACAATGAGCAGTTCTTC
CASSQDPRGSSYNEQFF
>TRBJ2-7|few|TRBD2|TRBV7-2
TGTGCCAGCAGCGTAGGGGGACTAGCGGAATACGAGCAGTACTTC
CASSVGGLAEYEQYF
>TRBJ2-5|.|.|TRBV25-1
TGTGCCAGCAGTGAATTAGTGGGCTCCACCCAGTACTTC
CASSELVGSTQYF
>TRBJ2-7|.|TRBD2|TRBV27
TGTGCCAGCAACCTCCTGGGGCCTAGCGGGAGGGCGGGAGAGCAGTACTTC
CASNLLGPSGRAGEQYF
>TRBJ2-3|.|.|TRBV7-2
TGTGCCAGCAGGGATCAGGGTCTAACAGATACGCAGTATTTT
CASRDQGLTDTQYF
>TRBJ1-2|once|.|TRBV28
TGTGCCAGCAGTTCCGATCGTCAGGCTAACTATGGCTACACCTTC
CASSSDRQANYGYTF
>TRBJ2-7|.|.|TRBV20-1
TGCAGTGCTAGACGGCAGGATGACTACGAGCAGTACTTC
CSARRQDDYEQYF
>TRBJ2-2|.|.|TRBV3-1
TGTGCCAGCAGCCAAAACCCGGGAGCGCCGAACACCGGGGAGCTGTTTTTT
CASSQNPGAPNTGELFF
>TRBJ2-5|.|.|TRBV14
TGTGCCAGCAGCCAAGACCCTGCAGGGCGGCAGACCCAGTACTTC
CASSQDPAGRQTQYF
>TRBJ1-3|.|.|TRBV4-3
TGCGCCAGCAGCCAAGATGCAGGGCTAGGAAACACCATATATTTT
CASSQDAGLGNTIYF
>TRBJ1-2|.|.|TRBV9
TGTGCCAGCAGCGTAGCTACGAGTAGAATGGGTATGGATGGCTACACCTTC
CASSVATSRMGMDGYTF
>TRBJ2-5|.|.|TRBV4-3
TGCGCCAGCAGCCGTGGGACTGCCGAACAAGAGACCCAGTACTTC
CASSRGTAEQETQYF
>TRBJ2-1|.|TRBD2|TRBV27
TGTGCCAGCAGTAAAGGGACTAGCGGGACCTACAATGAGCAGTTCTTC
CASSKGTSGTYNEQFF